Given below is one T cell receptor (beta chain) in context. Using immunoSEQ multiplex PCR, the repertoire was profiled, and TCRdb retains in-frame clones only, with some absent. The sample records 390,000 or so clones, approximately 89% being singletons. This entry belongs to a study of blood T cell repertoires in COVID-19. Study-wide background: From the United States, Italy and Spain came samples of acute and convalescent COVID-19.

The V gene lost 4 bases and the J gene lost 3 bases, with 10 bases spanning the gap. Germline loops: CDR1 LGHNA, CDR2 YSLEER. The CDR3 totals 13 residues. The chain couples TRBV4-3 to TRBJ2-7; TRBD2 is a possible D gene (7 bases). Specimen: peripheral blood. This sequence was found in a woman aged 25 to 45 with COVID-19, enrolled during active disease. The CDR3 DNA reads as TGCGCCAGCAGCCGGGGGGGCTTCTACGAGCAGTACTTC. It translates to CASSRGGFYEQYF.